This T cell receptor beta chain was captured by sequencing in a study of post-analysis software for immune sequencing data. Study background: Included courses were relapsing-remitting and secondary progressive multiple sclerosis; progressive-relapsing multiple sclerosis was also included.

A few counts support this clonotype. The antigen is undetermined. General observations from the study: Strong co-clustering by F measure was evident for samples that had been prepared in the same batch. Multiple sclerosis was associated with a significant reduction in normalized Chao1 diversity relative to controls. There were five or six TRBV segments more frequent in patients than controls, and TRBV5-6, TRBV5-1 and TRBV20-1 were among them.

There are 15 residues in the CDR3. V dropped 6 bases and J dropped 1; count of bases not matched to a gene: 3. Germline V gives CDR1 MDHEN, CDR2 SYDVKM. TCR beta cDNA libraries had unique molecular identifiers. Input amounts of roughly 0.85 to 10 million T cells were used. These gave around 500,000 cDNA molecules, so each molecule approximated one T cell. Each CDR3 protein gets one entry after TCRdb re-called the PCR reads with MiXCR. There are a few hundred thousand distinct CDR3 sequences in the sample; 39% occur only once, and approximately 7.1% lies in the top ten. The genes are TRBV28 and TRBJ1-6; 7 positions match TRBD1. Sequenced input: blood. This sequence was found in a girl under 10 years old with multiple sclerosis. CDR3 nucleotide sequence: TGTGCCAGCAGACAACAGGGGTCCTATAATTCACCCCTCCACTTT. It yields the protein CASRQQGSYNSPLHF.